This T cell receptor beta chain was sequenced in a study of blood T cell repertoires in COVID-19 (dated by TCRdb to 2018 to 2020). Notes on the research overall: Samples from collaborators originated in the United States, Italy and Spain and spanned both the acute and convalescent phases of COVID-19. The material from the prospective study consisted of cDNA or gDNA derived from T cells, B-cell-depleted T cells, or PBMCs. Deeply sampled blood TCRbeta repertoires from subjects exposed to, actively infected with, or recovered from COVID-19 were included in the dataset. The repertoires were made available in a free public database intended to serve as a resource for research on the immune response to SARS-CoV-2. Samples were obtained from the ongoing ImmuneRACE study (first 160 participants) and from 1,254 subjects provided by 6 global collaborators. A de-identified subject ID, COVID-19 status, age in years and sex were almost always included in the sample metadata. Where HLA class I and class II types were available, the types were taken from metadata supplied by the sample provider, not from assay-based typing.

About this clone: It lacks a known antigen. Base qualities are missing; no much larger clone stands one base away.

Overall study results and their limits: Clinical and demographic metadata were provided uncurated, with the amount varying by source and participant.

The immunoSEQ Assay, a bias-controlled multiplex PCR, was used to amplify TCRbeta CDR3 regions from genomic DNA. In the authors' own workflow: The number of nucleated cells in each sample was estimated from the amplification of reference gene primers within the assay. To quantify the absolute abundance of each unique TCRbeta CDR3 rearrangement, sequence reads were collapsed and filtered. For each sample, productive Simpson clonality was calculated as the square root of Simpson's diversity index over productive rearrangements. Drawn from immuneACCESS, this table holds only the in-frame rearrangements with V and J called that TCRdb kept. Clones are partly lost; checked studies trace under half to an unresolved V gene and leave the rest unexplained. D and trimming were read from the DNA, whereas the V and J calls and clone size are those reported in that table. The table for this sample lists about 64,000 clones; 88% of them were counted only once. Jointly, the top ten make up 10% of the sample.

Participants in the prospective study were enrolled through a virtual design, were aged about 18 to 100 years, and lived in 20 to 30 United States geographic areas. Cohort assignment in the prospective study relied on participant-reported clinical history from a screening survey and a study questionnaire. Recovered participants in ImmuneRACE Cohort 3 were defined by two consecutive negative NP/OP PCR tests, clearance by a healthcare professional, or resolution of symptoms. Mobile phlebotomists in the prospective study collected whole blood, serum and a nasopharyngeal or oropharyngeal swab from every participant. Prospective study participants could optionally give additional blood draws and questionnaires over an approximately 2-month period. Before DNA extraction, prospective study blood samples were shipped either frozen or at room temperature. V ends up 4 bases short and J 4 bases short, with an unmatched junction base count of 3. In the germline V gene, CDR1 corresponds to SGHRS and CDR2 to YFSETQ. The CDR3 starts with the cysteine, ends with the phenylalanine, and has 13 residues. The only DNA kept is the CDR3, 39 bases in frame from the first base.

This sequence originates from a woman in her thirties or forties who had recovered from COVID-19. Sequencing was done on a sample of PBMCs or T cells enriched from blood (not recorded which). This chain joins TRBV5-1 to TRBJ1-1, and 8 junction bases match TRBD1. The nucleotides are TGCGCCAGCAGCCCCGACAGGGGCACTGAAGCTTTCTTT. The encoded protein is CASSPDRGTEAFF. The CDR3 plus the reference TRBV5-1 and TRBJ1-1 genes for the other parts give the full variable domain: KAGVTQTPRYLIKTRGQQVTLSCSPISGHRSVSWYQQTPGQGLQFLFEYFSETQRNKGNFPGRFSGRQFSNSRSEMNVSTLELGDSALYLCASSPDRGTEAFFGQGTRLTVV.